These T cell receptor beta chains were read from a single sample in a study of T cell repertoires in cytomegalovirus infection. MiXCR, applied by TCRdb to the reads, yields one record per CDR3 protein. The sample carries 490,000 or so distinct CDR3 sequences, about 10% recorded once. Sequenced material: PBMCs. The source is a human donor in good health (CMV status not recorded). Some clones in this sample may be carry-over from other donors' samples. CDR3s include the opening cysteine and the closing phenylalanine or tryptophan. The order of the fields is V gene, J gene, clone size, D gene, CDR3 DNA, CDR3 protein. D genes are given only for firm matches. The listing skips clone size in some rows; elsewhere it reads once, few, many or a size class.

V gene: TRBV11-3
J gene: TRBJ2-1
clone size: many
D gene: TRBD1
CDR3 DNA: TGTGCCAGCAGCTTAGGGGGGACAGGGCGGGATGAGCAGTTCTTC
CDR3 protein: CASSLGGTGRDEQFF

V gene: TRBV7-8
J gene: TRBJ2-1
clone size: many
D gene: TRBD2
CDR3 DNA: TGTGCCAGCAGCTTAGCACGTGGAGCTAGCGGGGGGCCCCGATACAATGAGCAGTTCTTC
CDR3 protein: CASSLARGASGGPRYNEQFF

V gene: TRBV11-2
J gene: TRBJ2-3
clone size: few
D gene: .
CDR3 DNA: TGTGCCAGCAGCTTATTCACTAGTTCCCCAGATACGCAGTATTTT
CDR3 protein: CASSLFTSSPDTQYF

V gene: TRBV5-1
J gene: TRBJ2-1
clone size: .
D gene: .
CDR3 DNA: TGCGCCAGTAAAGGACACGCGAGCTCCTACAATGAGCAGTTCTTC
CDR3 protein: CASKGHASSYNEQFF

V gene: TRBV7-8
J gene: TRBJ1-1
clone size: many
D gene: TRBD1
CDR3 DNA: TGTGCCAGCAGCTTTCGGACAGGGGGGCCCACTGAAGCTTTCTTT
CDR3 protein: CASSFRTGGPTEAFF

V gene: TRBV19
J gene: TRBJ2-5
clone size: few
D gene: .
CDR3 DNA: TGTGCCAGTAGTATTCGGGCAGGGGAAGAGACCCAGTACTTC
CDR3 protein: CASSIRAGEETQYF

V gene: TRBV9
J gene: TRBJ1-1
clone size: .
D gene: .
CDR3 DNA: TGTGCCAGCAGCGTAGACCTGGGGGGGGGAGCTTTCTTT
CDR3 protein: CASSVDLGGGAFF

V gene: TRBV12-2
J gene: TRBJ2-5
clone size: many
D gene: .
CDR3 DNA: TGTGCAAGTCCCCTAGTGGGTAGACTAGCGGGGGGGGGAGAGACCCAGTACTTC
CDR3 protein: CASPLVGRLAGGGETQYF

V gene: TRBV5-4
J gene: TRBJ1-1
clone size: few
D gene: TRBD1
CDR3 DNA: TGTGCCAGCAGCGCGGACAGGGCGAGAGACACTGAAGCTTTCTTT
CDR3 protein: CASSADRARDTEAFF

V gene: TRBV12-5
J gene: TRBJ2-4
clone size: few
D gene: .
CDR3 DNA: TGTGCTAGTGGCACCCTACGGAACATTCAGTACTTC
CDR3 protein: CASGTLRNIQYF

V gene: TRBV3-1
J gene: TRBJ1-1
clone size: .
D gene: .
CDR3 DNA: TGTGCCAGCAGCCCGCGAGATACCTACACTGAAGCTTTCTTT
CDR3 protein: CASSPRDTYTEAFF

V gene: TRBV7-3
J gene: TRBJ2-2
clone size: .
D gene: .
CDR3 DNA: TGTGCCAGCAGCTGGGCAGGGAACACCGGGGAGCTGTTTTTT
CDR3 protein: CASSWAGNTGELFF

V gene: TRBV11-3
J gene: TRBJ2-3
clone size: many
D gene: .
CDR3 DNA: TGTGCCAGCAGCTTAGGCAGGGAGGAAGATACGCAGTATTTT
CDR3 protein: CASSLGREEDTQYF

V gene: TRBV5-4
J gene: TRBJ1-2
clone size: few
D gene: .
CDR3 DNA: TGTGCCAGCAGCTTGTTTTCCAGGGCGTCCGAAGGCTACACCTTC
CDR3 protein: CASSLFSRASEGYTF

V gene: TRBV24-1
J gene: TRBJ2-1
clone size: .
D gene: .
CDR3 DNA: TGTGCCACCAGTGATTACCAGGCGGAAAGGTGCAATGAGCAGTTCTTC
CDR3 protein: CATSDYQAERCNEQFF

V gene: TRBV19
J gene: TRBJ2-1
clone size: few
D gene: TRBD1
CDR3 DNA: TGTGCCAGTAGTACACAGGGGGCTGGGGATTACAATGAGCAGTTCTTC
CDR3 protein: CASSTQGAGDYNEQFF

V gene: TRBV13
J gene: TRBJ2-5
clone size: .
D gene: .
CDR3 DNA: TGTGCCAGCAGCCTCTACCCGACTGCGAGAGAGACCCAGTACTTC
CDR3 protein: CASSLYPTARETQYF

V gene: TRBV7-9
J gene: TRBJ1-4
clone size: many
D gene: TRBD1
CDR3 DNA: TGTGCCAGCAGCCGCGACAGGGGGCGAGTAGGAAAACTGTTTTTT
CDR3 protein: CASSRDRGRVGKLFF

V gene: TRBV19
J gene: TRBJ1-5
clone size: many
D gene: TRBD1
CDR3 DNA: TGTGCCAGTAGTGCCCGGGCCGGGACAGATAGCAATCAGCCCCAGCATTTT
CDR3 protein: CASSARAGTDSNQPQHF

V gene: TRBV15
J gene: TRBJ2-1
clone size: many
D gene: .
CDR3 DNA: TGTGCCACCAGCAGAGACTACTCGGGGGACAGCTCCTACAATGAGCAGTTCTTC
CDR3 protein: CATSRDYSGDSSYNEQFF

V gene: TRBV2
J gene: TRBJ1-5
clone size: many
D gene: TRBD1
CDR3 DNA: TGTGCCAGCAGTTTGCCCGGGACAGTGAATCAGCCCCAGCATTTT
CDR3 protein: CASSLPGTVNQPQHF

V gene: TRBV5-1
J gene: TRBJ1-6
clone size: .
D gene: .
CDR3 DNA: TGCGCCAGCAGCTTGGAACAGGGTGGAAAAAATTCACCCCTCCACTTT
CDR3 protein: CASSLEQGGKNSPLHF

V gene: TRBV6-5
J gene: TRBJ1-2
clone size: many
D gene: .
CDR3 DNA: TGTGCCAGCAGTTACGATACAGTCGGCGACTATGGCTACACCTTC
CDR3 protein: CASSYDTVGDYGYTF

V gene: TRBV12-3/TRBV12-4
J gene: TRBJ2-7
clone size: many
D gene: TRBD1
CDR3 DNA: TGTGCCAGCAGTTTTATAGGACAGGGGTACTACGAGCAGTACTTC
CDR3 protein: CASSFIGQGYYEQYF

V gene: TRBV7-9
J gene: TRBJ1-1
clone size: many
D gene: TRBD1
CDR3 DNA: TGTGCCAGCAGCTTATCAGGGGGGCCTGAAGCTTTCTTT
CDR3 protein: CASSLSGGPEAFF

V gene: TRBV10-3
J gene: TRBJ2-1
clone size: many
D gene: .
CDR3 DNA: TGTGCCATCAGCCGAGGTCCCAACAATGAGCAGTTCTTC
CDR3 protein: CAISRGPNNEQFF

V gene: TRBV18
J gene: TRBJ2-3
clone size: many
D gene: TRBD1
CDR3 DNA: TGTGCCAGCTCAACGGGACAGGCGCTCGATACGCAGTATTTT
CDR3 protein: CASSTGQALDTQYF

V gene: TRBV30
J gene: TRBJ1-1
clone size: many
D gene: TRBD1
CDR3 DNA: TGTGCCTGGACCGGGACAGGGGTCACTGAAGCTTTCTTT
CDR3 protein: CAWTGTGVTEAFF

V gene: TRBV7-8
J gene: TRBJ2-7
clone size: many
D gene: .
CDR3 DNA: TGTGCCAGCAGCTTAGGCAGGGTGAGCTCCTACGAGCAGTACTTC
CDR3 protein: CASSLGRVSSYEQYF

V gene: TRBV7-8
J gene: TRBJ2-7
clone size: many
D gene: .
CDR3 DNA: TGTGCCAGCAGCTTAGGCGGTTTGGGCCAGGGAGGCGAGCAGTACTTC
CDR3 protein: CASSLGGLGQGGEQYF

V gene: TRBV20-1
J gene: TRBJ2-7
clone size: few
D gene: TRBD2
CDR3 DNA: TGCAGTGCTAGAGAGATGACTAGCGGAACCTACGAGCAGTACTTC
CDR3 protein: CSAREMTSGTYEQYF

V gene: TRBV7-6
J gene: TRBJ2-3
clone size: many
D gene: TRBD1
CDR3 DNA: TGTGCCAGCAGCCGGACGACAGGGGAGACAGATACGCAGTATTTT
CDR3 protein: CASSRTTGETDTQYF

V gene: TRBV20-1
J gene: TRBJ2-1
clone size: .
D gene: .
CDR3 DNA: TGCAGTGCTAAGCGACAGGAGGTCTACAATGAGCAGTTCTTC
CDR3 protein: CSAKRQEVYNEQFF

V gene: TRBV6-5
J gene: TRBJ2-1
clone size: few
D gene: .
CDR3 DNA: TGTGCCAGCAGTTATATGGGGCCTGGCAATGAGCAGTTCTTC
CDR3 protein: CASSYMGPGNEQFF

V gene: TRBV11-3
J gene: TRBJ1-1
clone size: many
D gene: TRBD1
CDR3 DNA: TGTGCCAGCAGCGAACAGGGGAGCACTGAAGCTTTCTTT
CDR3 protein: CASSEQGSTEAFF

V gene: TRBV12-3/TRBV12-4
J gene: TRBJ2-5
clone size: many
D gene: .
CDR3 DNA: TGTGCCAGCAGTCATCGGGGGGAGACCCAGTACTTC
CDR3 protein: CASSHRGETQYF

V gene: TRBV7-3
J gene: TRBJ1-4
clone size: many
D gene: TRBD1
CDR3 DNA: TGTGCCAGCAGCCCACGGGACAGACAAAATGAAAAACTGTTTTTT
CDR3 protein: CASSPRDRQNEKLFF

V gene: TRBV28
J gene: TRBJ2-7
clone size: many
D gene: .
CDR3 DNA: TGTGCCAGCAGTTTATACGAGGGCGGGGACGAGCAGTACTTC
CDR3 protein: CASSLYEGGDEQYF

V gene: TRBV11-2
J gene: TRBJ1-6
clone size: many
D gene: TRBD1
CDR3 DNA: TGTGCCAGCACCCCGGCTGGCAGGGGGCCCGGGTCACCCCTCCACTTT
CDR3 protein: CASTPAGRGPGSPLHF

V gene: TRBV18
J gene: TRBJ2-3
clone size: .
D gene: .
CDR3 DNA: TGTGCCAGCTCACCAATGGGTTACAGGACAGATACGCAGTATTTT
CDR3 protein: CASSPMGYRTDTQYF

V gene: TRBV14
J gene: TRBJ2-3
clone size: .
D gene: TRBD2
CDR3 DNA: TGTGCCAGCAGCCAAGATACGGGGGGAAGGGATACGCAGTATTTT
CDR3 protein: CASSQDTGGRDTQYF

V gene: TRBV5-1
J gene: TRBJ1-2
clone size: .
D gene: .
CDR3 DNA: TGCGCCAGCAGCTTGGGGGGGTCCGAGAGCTATGGCTACACCTTC
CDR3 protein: CASSLGGSESYGYTF

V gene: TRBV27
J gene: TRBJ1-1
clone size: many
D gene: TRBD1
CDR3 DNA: TGTGCCAGCAGTTTCACAGGGGGAATGGGCACTGAAGCTTTCTTT
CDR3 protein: CASSFTGGMGTEAFF

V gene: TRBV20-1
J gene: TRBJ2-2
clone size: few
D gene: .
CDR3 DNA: TGCAGTGCTAGGAGGGGTAGCGGATACACCGGGGAGCTGTTTTTT
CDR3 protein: CSARRGSGYTGELFF

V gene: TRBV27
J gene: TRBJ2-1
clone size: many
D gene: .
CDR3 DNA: TGTGCCAGCAGTTTCGGTTGGGGGTCTAGCTCCTACAATGAGCAGTTCTTC
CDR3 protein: CASSFGWGSSSYNEQFF

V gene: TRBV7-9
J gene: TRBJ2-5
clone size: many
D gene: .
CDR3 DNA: TGTGCCAGCAGCTTGGGGACGGAGTTCCGGTACCAAGAGACCCAGTACTTC
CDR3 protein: CASSLGTEFRYQETQYF

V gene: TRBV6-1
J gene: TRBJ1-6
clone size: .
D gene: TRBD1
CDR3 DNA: TGTGCCAGCAGTGATGGACAGGCTTCACCCCTCCACTTT
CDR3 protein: CASSDGQASPLHF

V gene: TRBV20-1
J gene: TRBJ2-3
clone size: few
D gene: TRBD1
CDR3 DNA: TGCAGTGCTCCGCGACAGGGGGCGGGCACAGATACGCAGTATTTT
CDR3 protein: CSAPRQGAGTDTQYF

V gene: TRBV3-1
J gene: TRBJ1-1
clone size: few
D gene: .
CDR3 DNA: TGTGCCAGCAGCCAGGACGGCCGAATAGAGGCTTTCTTT
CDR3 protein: CASSQDGRIEAFF

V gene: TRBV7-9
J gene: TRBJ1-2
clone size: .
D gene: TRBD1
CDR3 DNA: TGTGCCAGCAGCTTAGATGGTCGGACAGGGCCAAACTATGGCTACACCTTC
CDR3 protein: CASSLDGRTGPNYGYTF